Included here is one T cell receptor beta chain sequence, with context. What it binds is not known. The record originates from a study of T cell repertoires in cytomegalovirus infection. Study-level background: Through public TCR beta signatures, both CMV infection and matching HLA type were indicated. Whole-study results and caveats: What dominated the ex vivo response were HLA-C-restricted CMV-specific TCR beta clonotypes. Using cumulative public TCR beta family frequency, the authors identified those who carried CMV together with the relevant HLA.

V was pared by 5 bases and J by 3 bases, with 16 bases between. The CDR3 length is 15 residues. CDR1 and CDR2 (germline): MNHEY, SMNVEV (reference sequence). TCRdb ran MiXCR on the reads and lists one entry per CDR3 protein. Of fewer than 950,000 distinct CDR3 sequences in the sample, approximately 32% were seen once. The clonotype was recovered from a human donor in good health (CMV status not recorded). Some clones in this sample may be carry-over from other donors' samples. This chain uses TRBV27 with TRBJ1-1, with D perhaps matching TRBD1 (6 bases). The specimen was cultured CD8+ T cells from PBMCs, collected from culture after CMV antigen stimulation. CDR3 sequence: CASSNQGRLYTEAFF. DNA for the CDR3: TGTGCCAGCAGTAACCAGGGGAGATTGTACACTGAAGCTTTCTTT.